Each of the 2 T cell receptor beta chains below was sequenced from the same sample in a study of beta chain features in type 1 diabetes. Isolated RNA was reverse transcribed in full, so expressed TCRB transcripts were sequenced. The data were produced by immunoSEQ multiplex PCR, yet TCRdb's version contains in-frame clones alone and is incomplete. Found here are roughly 350,000 clones, 9.5% to 10% of them singletons; the top ten hold about 0.6%. Findings and caveats of the study: A moderate, significant TCRB CDR3 shortening appeared in type 1 diabetes across four CD4+ subsets.

Antigens of these TCRs are unknown. The sample was central memory CD4+ T cells from blood. The origin of the receptors is a young man with type 1 diabetes.

This clone was seen a handful of times. The chain couples TRBV5-1 to TRBJ1-1; D is uncertain. V was shortened by 4 bases and J by 2 bases, with 12 bases between the two germline ends. Germline lookup yields CDR1 SGHRS and CDR2 YFSETQ. CDR3 length equals 14 residues. CDR3 DNA: TGCGCCAGCAGCGACCCCGGTGGAAACACTGAAGCTTTCTTT. Translation gives CASSDPGGNTEAFF.

The chain links TRBV11-3 to TRBJ2-1; 14 bases are shared with TRBD2. The V gene end was trimmed by 5 bases and the J gene end by 8 bases; junction bases not matched to a gene: 5. Germline CDR1 reads SGHNT; CDR2 reads YENEEA. The CDR3 spans 15 residues. CDR3 in amino acids: CASSPGTSGSDEQFF. CDR3 in DNA: TGTGCCAGCAGCCCTGGGACTAGCGGGAGTGATGAGCAGTTCTTC.